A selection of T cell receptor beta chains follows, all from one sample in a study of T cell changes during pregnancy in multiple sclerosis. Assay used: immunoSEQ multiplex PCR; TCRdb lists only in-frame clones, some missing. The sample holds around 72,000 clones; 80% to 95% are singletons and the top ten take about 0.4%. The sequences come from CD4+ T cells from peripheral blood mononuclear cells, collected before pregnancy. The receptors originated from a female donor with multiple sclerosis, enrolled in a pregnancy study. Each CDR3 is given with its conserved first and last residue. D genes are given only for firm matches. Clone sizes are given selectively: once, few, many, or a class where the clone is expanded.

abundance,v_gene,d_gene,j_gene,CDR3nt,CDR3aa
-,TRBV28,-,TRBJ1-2,TGTGCCAGCAGTTCCCCCGGGGGGGAGCGGGGGGGCTACACCTTC,CASSSPGGERGGYTF
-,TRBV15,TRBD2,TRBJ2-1,TGTGCCACCAGCAGACTAGCGGGGTACAATGAGCAGTTCTTC,CATSRLAGYNEQFF
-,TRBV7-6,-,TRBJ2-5,TGTGCCAGCAGCCCGACGAGGGGGGAGACCCAGTACTTC,CASSPTRGETQYF
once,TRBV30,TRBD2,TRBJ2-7,TGTGCCTGGAGGGGCCTAGCGGTTGGGTCCTACGAGCAGTACTTC,CAWRGLAVGSYEQYF
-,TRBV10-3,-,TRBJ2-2,TGTGCCATCAGTGGGGGGCGCCGGGGCGGGGAGCTGTTTTTT,CAISGGRRGGELFF
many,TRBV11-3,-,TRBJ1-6,TGTGCCAGCAGGGATCGGAGTAATTCACCCCTCCACTTT,CASRDRSNSPLHF
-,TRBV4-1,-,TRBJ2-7,TGCGCCAGCAGCCCGACTTTGGGGGGTGCCTACGAGCAGTACTTC,CASSPTLGGAYEQYF
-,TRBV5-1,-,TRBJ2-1,TGCGCCAGCAGCTTGAAACTAACCTCTGAGCAGTTCTTC,CASSLKLTSEQFF
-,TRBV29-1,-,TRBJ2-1,TGCAGCGTTGTAAACTCCAGGCTGGTGAATGAGCAGTTCTTC,CSVVNSRLVNEQFF
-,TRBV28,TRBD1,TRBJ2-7,TGTGCCAGCAGTACCCAGGGGGCGGGGAGGGAGCAGTACTTC,CASSTQGAGREQYF
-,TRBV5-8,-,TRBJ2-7,TGTGCCAGCAGCTCCAGGGGGGCTACTGGGGAGCAGTACTTC,CASSSRGATGEQYF
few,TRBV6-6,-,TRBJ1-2,TGTGCCAGCAGTTACTCGGGCGTAGAGGGGGTTGGCTACACCTTC,CASSYSGVEGVGYTF
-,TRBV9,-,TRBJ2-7,TGTGCCAGCAGCGCAAGCCCCATGAGCTCCTACGAGCAGTACTTC,CASSASPMSSYEQYF
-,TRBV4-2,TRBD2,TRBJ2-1,TGTGCCAGCAGCCAAGTGGGCGGGAGTAGGGACAATGAGCAGTTCTTC,CASSQVGGSRDNEQFF
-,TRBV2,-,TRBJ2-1,TGTGCCAGCAGTGAAAGACTAGACGAGGATGAGCAGTTCTTC,CASSERLDEDEQFF
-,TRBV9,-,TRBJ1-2,TGTGCCAGCAGCCTATCCGAACCGAACTATGGCTACACCTTC,CASSLSEPNYGYTF
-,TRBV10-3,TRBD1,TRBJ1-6,TGTGCCATCAGCGGACAGGGAAAAGATTCACCCCTCCACTTT,CAISGQGKDSPLHF
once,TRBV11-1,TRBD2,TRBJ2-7,TGTGCCAGCAGCCAGGGGACTAGCTTCCACGAGCAGTACTTC,CASSQGTSFHEQYF
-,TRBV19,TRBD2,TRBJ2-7,TGTGCCAGTAGTCTCCGGAGGACTAGCGGGAGTGTATACGAGCAGTACTTC,CASSLRRTSGSVYEQYF
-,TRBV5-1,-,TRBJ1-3,TGCGCCAGCAGCTTGGAGGCAAAGACTCGACCTGGAAACACCATATATTTT,CASSLEAKTRPGNTIYF
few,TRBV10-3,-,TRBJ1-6,TGTGCCACCCTGTCGGGACAAGGTTCACCCCTCCACTTT,CATLSGQGSPLHF